The clone carrying this TCR beta chain was seen ten or more times. TCRdb recomputed calls from the RT-PCR reads with MiXCR, one row per CDR3 protein. In the table there are tens of thousands of distinct CDR3 sequences, approximately 5.2% of which are singletons. This record belongs to a study of patients and donors after allogeneic stem cell transplantation. This CDR3 has 15 amino acids. Germline loops: CDR1 SGHNT, CDR2 YYREEE (reference sequence). Germline trimming cut 4 bases from V and 6 bases from J; bases unmatched to any gene: 7. Sequenced input: blood, either unsorted or a sorted T cell fraction (not recorded which). The receptor's source is a human donor who was either an allogeneic HSCT recipient or a stem cell or donor lymphocyte infusion donor (not recorded which). It is not recorded whose cells these are; they may come from a transplant donor. The J gene is TRBJ2-1, the V gene TRBV5-4; the match to TRBD1 covers 10 bases. Here the CDR3 reads CASSVDRGPFNEQFF. Written as DNA, the CDR3 is TGTGCCAGCAGCGTAGACAGGGGGCCCTTCAATGAGCAGTTCTTC.